Following are 28 T cell receptor beta chains from one sample sequenced in a study of blood T cells in healthy people across ages. Sample-barcoded 5' priming and a J-beta primer mix drove a second PCR of roughly 6 to 12 cycles. TCRdb itself ran the 5' RACE reads through MiXCR, one entry per CDR3 protein. The table has roughly 700,000 distinct CDR3 sequences, 49% seen once. Specimen: blood. The source of these receptors is an older woman in good health.

In this sample, this clonotype turned up many times. The V call is TRBV25-1, the J call TRBJ2-7; D is ambiguous. Germline assignment: CDR1 MGHDK and CDR2 SYGVNS. The CDR3 totals 13 residues. The V gene lost 7 bases and the J gene lost 2 bases, with 12 bases spanning the gap. Written as DNA, the CDR3 is TGTGCCAGCACTCCAGACACAGCCTACGAGCAGTACTTC. Amino acids: CASTPDTAYEQYF.

Only a few counts were recorded for this clonotype. The chain is built from TRBV12-3 or TRBV12-4 and TRBJ2-1; the D gene is possibly TRBD2 (5 bases). The closer fit of TRBJ2-7 to the DNA end suggests the J call may be wrong. This CDR3 has 15 amino acids. In DNA form, the CDR3 reads TGTGCCAGCAGGCCGGGCCCTAGCTCCTACAATGAGCAGTACTTC. This translates into CASRPGPSSYNEQYF.

A few counts support this clonotype. The V and J genes are TRBV7-2 and TRBJ2-1, with D perhaps TRBD2 (6 bases). Germline-derived CDR1 and CDR2 are SGHTA and FQGNSA. The CDR3 spans 14 residues. The V gene lost 2 bases and the J gene lost 5 bases, with 10 bases spanning the gap. Here the CDR3 DNA reads TGTGCCAGCAGCTTAATCGGGGGAGACAATGAGCAGTTCTTC. Protein product: CASSLIGGDNEQFF.

V gene TRBV7-9 combines with J gene TRBJ2-5, with D uncertain. The V and J ends lost 6 bases and 1 base respectively, with 9 bases between them. The CDR3 has 13 amino acids. CDR1 is SEHNR, CDR2 FQNEAQ, per germline (reference sequence). Here the CDR3 reads CASRKEIQETQYF. CDR3 coding DNA: TGTGCCAGCAGAAAGGAGATCCAAGAGACCCAGTACTTC.

The rearrangement uses TRBV30 and TRBJ2-6; either TRBD1 or TRBD2 may supply D (5 bases each). V lost 5 bases to trimming and J lost 1 base, with 18 bases between them. The germline CDR1 and CDR2 sequences are GTSNPN and SVGIG (reference sequence). This CDR3 spans 17 amino acids. CDR3 amino acids: CAWEAGTAKSGANVLTF. The CDR3 bases are TGTGCCTGGGAAGCCGGGACGGCCAAATCTGGGGCCAACGTCCTGACTTTC.

The chain has TRBV9 and TRBJ2-1; possibly TRBD2 for D (5 bases). This CDR3 region has 11 residues. V was cut by 0 bases and J by 10 bases, with 5 bases left in between. CDR1 SGDLS and CDR2 YYNGEE come from the germline V gene. The CDR3 loop is CASSVASEQFF. The CDR3 DNA follows: TGTGCCAGCAGCGTAGCTAGCGAGCAGTTCTTC.

This clonotype was counted ten times or more. The chain links TRBV20-1 to TRBJ2-7, with TRBD1 identical over 10 bases. The CDR3 has 17 amino acids. Per germline, CDR1 DFQATT and CDR2 SNEGSKA (reference sequence). Trimming at V came to 1 base and at J to 3 bases, leaving 12 bases not matched to a gene. The CDR3, as DNA: TGCAGTGCTAGAGGAATCTTTGGGACAGGGGATCGCTACGAGCAGTACTTC. This encodes CSARGIFGTGDRYEQYF.

The CDR3 DNA sequence: TGTGCCAGCAGCCAAGATACGGTGCTCGCCAAAAACATTCAGTACTTC. Translating gives CASSQDTVLAKNIQYF. This chain connects TRBV4-2 to TRBJ2-4; D gene unclear. This CDR3 has 16 residues. Germline values: CDR1 LGHNA, CDR2 YNFKEQ. V was cut by 0 bases and J by 1 base, with 10 bases left in between.

The chain links TRBV14 to TRBJ1-1; D uncertain. Germline V gives CDR1 SGHDN, CDR2 FVKESK. This CDR3 has 15 residues. The germline V and J ends were trimmed by 0 bases and 4 bases, with 12 bases remaining between them. CDR3 in amino acids: CASSQERLGITEAFF. As DNA, the CDR3 is TGTGCCAGCAGCCAAGAACGTTTGGGGATCACTGAAGCTTTCTTT.

This chain links TRBV5-8 with TRBJ2-5; TRBD2 matches 8 bases. V trimming: 5 bases; J trimming: 4 bases; junction bases outside the gene matches: 4. Germline-derived CDR1 and CDR2 are SGHTS and YDEGEE. The CDR3 has 13 amino acids. DNA of the CDR3: TGTGCCAGCAGATTTGCGGGGGGAGAGACCCAGTACTTC. Encoded protein: CASRFAGGETQYF.

This clonotype was found a few times. The rearrangement joins TRBV28 to TRBJ2-3; 8 nucleotides align to TRBD1. CDR3 length equals 15 residues. V was clipped by 6 bases and J by 3 bases; unmatched bases: 8. The V gene's germline CDR1 is MDHEN and CDR2 SYDVKM. CDR3 in amino acids: CASSTPGQGTDTQYF. DNA for the CDR3: TGTGCCAGCAGCACCCCCGGACAGGGAACAGATACGCAGTATTTT. Full variable domain (remainder filled in from reference TRBV28 and TRBJ2-3): DVKVTQSSRYLVKRTGEKVFLECVQDMDHENMFWYRQDPGLGLRLIYFSYDVKMKEKGDIPEGYSVSREKKERFSLILESASTNQTSMYLCASSTPGQGTDTQYFGPGTRLTVL.

V gene TRBV2 combines with J gene TRBJ2-4; D is undetermined. The germline gives CDR1 SNHLY, CDR2 FYNNEI. This CDR3 has 17 residues. With 3 bases removed from V and 1 base from J, the gap between germline ends came to 16 bases. CDR3 DNA sequence: TGTGCCAGCAGTGACGCGTCCCGTAATGTGGCCAAAAACATTCAGTACTTC. Translating it yields CASSDASRNVAKNIQYF.

The rearrangement uses TRBV3-1 and TRBJ2-1; possibly TRBD2 for D (5 bases). V was clipped by 1 base and J by 0 bases, with 25 bases between them. CDR1 and CDR2 (germline): LGHDT, YNNKEL (reference sequence). The CDR3 covers 21 residues. Here the CDR3 reads CASSQGPTSSPTPSSYNEQFF. For the CDR3, the DNA is TGTGCCAGCAGCCAAGGACCAACTAGTTCGCCCACCCCGAGCTCCTACAATGAGCAGTTCTTC.

This clonotype has more than one count but fewer than ten. The rearrangement uses TRBV20-1 and TRBJ2-5, with D perhaps being TRBD1 or TRBD2 (5 bases each). The CDR3 contains 16 residues. Trimming took off 6 bases at V and 2 bases at J, with 22 bases between the two ends. Germline V lookup: CDR1 DFQATT, CDR2 SNEGSKA (reference sequence). DNA of the CDR3: TGCAGTGCCACCCCCATCGGGACGCACGATCAAGAGACCCAGTACTTC. Its protein is CSATPIGTHDQETQYF.

This chain links TRBV10-3 with TRBJ2-7; the match to TRBD2 covers 10 bases. J lost 8 bases, V lost 9 bases, and 13 bases had no gene match. CDR3 size: 14 residues. Germline CDR1 ENHRY, CDR2 SYGVKD. CDR3 bases: TGTGCCATTTCTCCCCTAGCGGGAGAACACAAGCAGTACTTC. It yields the protein CAISPLAGEHKQYF.

The V and J genes are TRBV3-1 and TRBJ1-2; 7 bases line up with TRBD1. The CDR3 runs 15 residues. Losses at the gene ends were 2 bases for V and 6 bases for J; bases not matched to a gene: 9. Germline V lookup: CDR1 LGHDT, CDR2 YNNKEL (reference sequence). CDR3 bases: TGTGCCAGCAGCCAACAGGGACAGCTCATCAATGGCTACACCTTC. Its translation is CASSQQGQLINGYTF.

The J gene is TRBJ1-2, the V gene TRBV4-3; the D is unclear. The CDR3 totals 13 residues. Between the trimmed V and J ends, which lost 0 bases and 4 bases, there was a span of 6 bases. Germline CDR1 reads LGHNA; CDR2 reads YSLEER. The CDR3 reads CASSQETSYGYTF. The CDR3 coding sequence is TGCGCCAGCAGCCAAGAAACGTCCTATGGCTACACCTTC.

The gene calls are TRBV6-2 or TRBV6-3 and TRBJ2-7; D uncertain. CDR3 size: 12 residues. Trimming stripped 3 bases from V and 12 bases from J, with 15 bases between. Germline V gene sequence: CDR1 MNHEY, CDR2 SVGEGT. Here the CDR3 reads CASSYSWVVTYF. CDR3 coding DNA: TGTGCCAGCAGTTATTCTTGGGTAGTGACGTACTTC.

The CDR3 is CASMSGPRELFF. The CDR3 nucleotides read TGTGCCAGCATGTCAGGGCCCAGGGAGCTGTTTTTT. The chain employs TRBV25-1 and TRBJ2-2, with a possible D match to TRBD1 (5 bases). V was trimmed by 7 bases and J by 9 bases, leaving 12 bases between them. This CDR3 is 12 amino acids long. Looked up from germline, CDR1 is MGHDK and CDR2 is SYGVNS.

The chain links TRBV7-2 to TRBJ1-2, with a weak D call TRBD1 (5 bases). This CDR3 region has 14 residues. Trimming cost V 3 bases and J 3 bases, with 11 bases left between them. Germline V gene sequence: CDR1 SGHTA, CDR2 FQGNSA. The CDR3 DNA reads as TGTGCCAGCAGCTTGAATCAGGGTGACTATGGCTACACCTTC. Its protein is CASSLNQGDYGYTF.

This sequence joins TRBV4-2 and TRBJ1-2, with D unclear. V shed 0 bases and J shed 7 bases, with 15 bases lying between them. The CDR3 covers 15 residues. Germline values: CDR1 LGHNA, CDR2 YNFKEQ. CDR3 in amino acids: CASSQDTFGGSGYTF. Written as DNA, the CDR3 is TGTGCCAGCAGCCAAGATACTTTTGGTGGGAGTGGCTACACCTTC.

The chain carries TRBV7-2 and TRBJ2-3; D not resolved. CDR1 and CDR2 (germline): SGHTA, FQGNSA. The germline V and J ends were trimmed by 6 bases and 0 bases, with 10 bases remaining between them. This CDR3 region has 14 residues. CDR3 region: CASRGGRSTDTQYF. The CDR3 DNA reads TGTGCCAGCAGAGGCGGTAGGAGCACAGATACGCAGTATTTT.

This clonotype was counted only a few times. The rearrangement joins TRBV29-1 to TRBJ1-6, with D possibly matching TRBD1 (5 bases). Trimming removed 5 bases from V and 9 bases from J, with 14 bases in between. CDR3 size: 13 residues. Germline V gene lookup returns CDR1 SQVTM and CDR2 ANQGSEA. CDR3 residues: CSVLAQGGSPLHF. For the CDR3, the DNA is TGCAGCGTTCTGGCCCAGGGTGGTTCACCCCTCCACTTT.

The chain uses TRBV12-3 or TRBV12-4 and TRBJ1-2; TRBD1 matches at 11 bases. This CDR3 has 18 amino acids. Trimming removed 5 bases from V and 6 bases from J; junction bases left unmatched: 17. CDR3 coding DNA: TGTGCCAGCAGTCTATTAAGGAATATGGGACAGGGGGTTAATGGCTACACCTTC. It is translated as CASSLLRNMGQGVNGYTF.

CDR3 residues: CASNGGLSYEQYF. CDR3 nucleotide sequence: TGTGCCAGCAACGGGGGGCTCTCCTACGAGCAGTACTTC. The V gene is TRBV28, the J gene TRBJ2-7; tentatively, D is TRBD2 (7 bases). Germline V CDR1 and CDR2: MDHEN, SYDVKM. This CDR3 has 13 amino acids. With 7 bases removed from V and 0 bases from J, the gap between germline ends came to 10 bases.

About this clonotype: A read error may be the cause here, since a much bigger clone is one base away. The V gene is TRBV29-1, the J gene TRBJ2-6; TRBD2 is a possible D gene (7 bases). The germline gives CDR1 SQVTM, CDR2 ANQGSEA. Trimming stripped 6 bases from V and 0 bases from J, with 18 bases between. This CDR3 is 17 amino acids long. As DNA, the CDR3 is TGCAGCGTAGCCGGAGGGGGGGTAAGCTCTGGGGCCAACGTCCTGACTTTC. Translated: CSVAGGGVSSGANVLTF.

This clonotype was detected once. This chain links TRBV19 with TRBJ2-1; 9 nucleotides align to TRBD1. CDR3 length equals 14 residues. CDR1 and CDR2 (germline): LNHDA, SQIVND (reference sequence). V lost 10 bases, J lost 2 bases, and 6 bases stayed unmatched. The CDR3 loop reads CATHRDRAYNEQFF. The CDR3 region has the DNA TGTGCCACCCACCGGGACAGGGCCTACAATGAGCAGTTCTTC.

The chain is built from TRBV20-1 and TRBJ1-2; TRBD1 matches 7 bases. Germline V CDR1 and CDR2: DFQATT, SNEGSKA (reference sequence). CDR3 size: 15 residues. Losses at the gene ends were 0 bases for V and 4 bases for J; bases not matched to a gene: 8. This CDR3 reads CSARDQGELSYGYTF. The CDR3, as DNA: TGCAGTGCTAGAGATCAGGGGGAGCTCAGCTATGGCTACACCTTC.